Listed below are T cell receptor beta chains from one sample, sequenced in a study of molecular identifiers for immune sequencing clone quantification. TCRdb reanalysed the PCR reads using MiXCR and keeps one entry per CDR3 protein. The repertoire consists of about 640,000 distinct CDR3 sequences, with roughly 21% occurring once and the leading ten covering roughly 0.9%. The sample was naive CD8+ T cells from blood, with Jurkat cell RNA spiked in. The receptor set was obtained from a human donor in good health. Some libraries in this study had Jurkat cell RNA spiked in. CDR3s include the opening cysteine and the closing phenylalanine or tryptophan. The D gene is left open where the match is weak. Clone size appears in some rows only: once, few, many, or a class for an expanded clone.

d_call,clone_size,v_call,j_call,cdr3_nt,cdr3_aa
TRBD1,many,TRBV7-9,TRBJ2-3,TGTGCCAGCAGCCGACAGGGGGGCACAGATACGCAGTATTTT,CASSRQGGTDTQYF
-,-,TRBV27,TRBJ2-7,TGTGCCAGCAGTTTGCTGGCATACGACCCCTACGAGCAGTACTTC,CASSLLAYDPYEQYF
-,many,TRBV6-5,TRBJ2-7,TGTGCCAGCAGTATAGGTTCAGCAAGCTACGAGCAGTACTTC,CASSIGSASYEQYF
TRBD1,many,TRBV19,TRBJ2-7,TGTGCCAGCCGGGACAGCCTACGCTACGAGCAGTACTTC,CASRDSLRYEQYF
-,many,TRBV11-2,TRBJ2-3,TGTGCCAGCAGCTTTGGGCTAGAAGACGATACGCAGTATTTT,CASSFGLEDDTQYF
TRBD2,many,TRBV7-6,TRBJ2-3,TGTGCCAGCAGCGTGACGGGGGGGCGCTTATCTGGCACAGATACGCAGTATTTT,CASSVTGGRLSGTDTQYF
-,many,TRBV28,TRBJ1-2,TGTGCCAGCAGTTTAACCACAGGCTTGGGGACTAACTATGGCTACACCTTC,CASSLTTGLGTNYGYTF
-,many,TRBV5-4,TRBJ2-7,TGTGCCAGCAGCCCCCACAGTGGCGAGCAGTACTTC,CASSPHSGEQYF
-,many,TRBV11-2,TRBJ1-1,TGTGCCAGTGCATTGAACACTGAAGCTTTCTTT,CASALNTEAFF
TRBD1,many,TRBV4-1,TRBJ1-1,TGCGCCAGCAGCCAGGGACAGATGAACACTGAAGCTTTCTTT,CASSQGQMNTEAFF
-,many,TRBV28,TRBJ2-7,TGTGCCAGCAGCTCCCGCAGGAACTACGAGCAGTACTTC,CASSSRRNYEQYF
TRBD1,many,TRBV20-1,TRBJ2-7,TGCAGTGCTTTAGGGACAGGGGACTTCTACGAGCAGTACTTC,CSALGTGDFYEQYF
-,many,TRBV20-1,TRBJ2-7,TGCAGTGCTAGAGTTCAGAGTGTAGACTACGAGCAGTACTTC,CSARVQSVDYEQYF
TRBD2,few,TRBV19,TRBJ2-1,TGTGCCAGTAGTGTTAGCGGGGTCGATGAGCAGTTCTTC,CASSVSGVDEQFF
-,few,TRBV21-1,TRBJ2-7,TGTGCCAGCAGTCGGACAGCCCCGTACGAGCAGTACTTC,CASSRTAPYEQYF
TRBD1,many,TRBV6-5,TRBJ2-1,TGTGCCAGCAGTTTCGGGACAGGGTCCTACAATGAGCAGTTCTTC,CASSFGTGSYNEQFF
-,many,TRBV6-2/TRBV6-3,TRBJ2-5,TGTGCCAGCAGTTACGACGGGGAAGAGACCCAGTACTTC,CASSYDGEETQYF
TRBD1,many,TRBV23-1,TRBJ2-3,TGCGCCAGCAGTCAATCGAACGTGGACAGGCCGTTTTGCACAGATACGCAGTATTTT,CASSQSNVDRPFCTDTQYF
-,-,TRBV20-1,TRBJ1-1,TGCAGTGCTAGAGGGCAGCGCAACGCTGAAGCTTCCTTT,CSARGQRNAEASF
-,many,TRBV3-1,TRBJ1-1,TGTGCCAGCAGCCAAGTCAGGGGTGGAGCGGAGGACACTGAAGCTTTCTTT,CASSQVRGGAEDTEAFF
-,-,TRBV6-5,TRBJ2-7,TGTGCCAGCAGTTACTCGTCCTCCCCCTACGAGCAGTACTTC,CASSYSSSPYEQYF
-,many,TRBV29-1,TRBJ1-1,TGCAGCGTTGTTGGGGAGAACACTGAAGCTTTCTTT,CSVVGENTEAFF
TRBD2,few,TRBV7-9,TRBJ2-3,TGTGCCAGCAGCCCTGATCCGGTGTTAGCGGGAGATACGCAGTATTTT,CASSPDPVLAGDTQYF
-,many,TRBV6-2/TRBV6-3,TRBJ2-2,TGTGCCAGCAGTAGGGCAGCTGCACAGAACACCGGGGAGCTGTTTTTT,CASSRAAAQNTGELFF
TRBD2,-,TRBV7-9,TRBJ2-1,TGTGCCAGCAGCCCTCCCGGGACTAGCGGGACTGAGCAGTTCTTC,CASSPPGTSGTEQFF
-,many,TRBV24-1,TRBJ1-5,TGTGCCACCAGGACAGGTTATTCTGGTCAGCCCCAGCATTTT,CATRTGYSGQPQHF
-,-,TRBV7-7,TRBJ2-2,TGTGCCAGCAGCTCGACAGACCCCTCCAGGACCGGGGGGCTGTTTTTT,CASSSTDPSRTGGLFF
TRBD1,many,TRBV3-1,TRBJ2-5,TGTGCCAGCAGCCGGACCGGGACAGGCATCCAAGAGACCCAGTACTTC,CASSRTGTGIQETQYF
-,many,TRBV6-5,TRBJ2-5,TGTGCCAGCAGTGTCGGAAGCATCGGGGAGACCCAGTACTTC,CASSVGSIGETQYF
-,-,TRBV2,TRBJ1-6,TGTGCCAGCAGTGATACCAGCGTCTATAATTCACCCCTCCACTTT,CASSDTSVYNSPLHF
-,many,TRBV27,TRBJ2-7,TGTGCCAGCAGACAGGGTGTCGACGAGCAGTACTTC,CASRQGVDEQYF
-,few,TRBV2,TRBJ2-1,TGTGCCAGCAGTGATGAGCGGGAGCAGTTCTTC,CASSDEREQFF
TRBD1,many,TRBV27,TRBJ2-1,TGTGCCAGCAGTTTAGAGGGGGCGAATGAGCAGTTCTTC,CASSLEGANEQFF
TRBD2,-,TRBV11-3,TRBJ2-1,TGTGCCAGCAGCTCCGGGACTAGCGGAAACAATGAGCAGTTCTTC,CASSSGTSGNNEQFF
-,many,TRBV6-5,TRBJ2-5,TGTGCCAGCAAGCCGGGGGCAGGGGGTTTCGAGACCCAGTACTTC,CASKPGAGGFETQYF
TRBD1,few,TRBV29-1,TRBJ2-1,TGCAGCGTTGTGCCCAGGGGGCTCAATGAGCAGTTCTTC,CSVVPRGLNEQFF
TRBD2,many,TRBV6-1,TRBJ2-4,TGTGCCAGCAGTGATGGGCGGGAGGCCAAAAACATTCAGTACTTC,CASSDGREAKNIQYF
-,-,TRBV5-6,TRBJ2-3,TGTGCCCGCCGCACGTCGACCCAGAGCACAGATACGCAGTATTTT,CARRTSTQSTDTQYF
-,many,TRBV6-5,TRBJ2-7,TGTGCCAGCAGTTACTCCGTTGGGTACGAGCAGTACTTC,CASSYSVGYEQYF
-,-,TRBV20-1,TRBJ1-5,TGCAGTGCTGCCCCCGGCAGGGCACAGCCCCAGCATTTT,CSAAPGRAQPQHF
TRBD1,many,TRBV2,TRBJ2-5,TGTGCCAGCAGAGACTGGACAGGGCTTAAAGAGACCCAGTACTTC,CASRDWTGLKETQYF
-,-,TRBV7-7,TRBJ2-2,TGTGCTAGCGGTGGTTCCGGGGAGCTGTTTTTT,CASGGSGELFF
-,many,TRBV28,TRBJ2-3,TGTGCCAGCAGTTTCAGGAGGGGTGATACGCAGTATTTT,CASSFRRGDTQYF
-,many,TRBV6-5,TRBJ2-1,TGTGCCAGCGCCGGGGCAAGCTACAATGAGCAGTTCTTC,CASAGASYNEQFF
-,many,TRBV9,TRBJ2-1,TGTGCCAGCAGCGGCTCCTCGTGGGGGTTCCTTAAGGGTGAGCAGTTCTTC,CASSGSSWGFLKGEQFF
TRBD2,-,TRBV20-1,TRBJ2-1,TGCAGTGCTAGATCGAGCGGGGGTAACCACAATGAGCAGTTCTTC,CSARSSGGNHNEQFF
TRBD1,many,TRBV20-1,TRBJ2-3,TGCAGTGCTAGACCGGGACAGCTAGATACGCAGTATTTT,CSARPGQLDTQYF
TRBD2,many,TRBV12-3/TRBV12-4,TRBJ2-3,TGTGCCAGCAGTACACCCGGGACTAGCGGGGTGCTTAGCACAGATACGCAGTATTTT,CASSTPGTSGVLSTDTQYF
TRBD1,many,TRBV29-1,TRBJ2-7,TGCAGCGGCGGACAGGGGATTGGAACCTACGAGCAGTACTTC,CSGGQGIGTYEQYF
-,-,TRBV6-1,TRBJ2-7,TGTGCCAGCAACGTGGACAGCGCCTACGAGCAGTACTTC,CASNVDSAYEQYF
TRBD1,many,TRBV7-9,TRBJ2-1,TGTGCCAGCAGACCAGGGACAGGGATCTCCTACAATGAGCAGTTCTTC,CASRPGTGISYNEQFF
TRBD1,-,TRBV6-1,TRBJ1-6,TGTGCCAGCAGTGCCGGGACAGGGTATAATTCACCCCTCCACTTT,CASSAGTGYNSPLHF
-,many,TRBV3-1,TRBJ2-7,TGTGCCAGCAGCCTCTCCTGGGGGGCGCAGGACGAGCAGTACTTC,CASSLSWGAQDEQYF
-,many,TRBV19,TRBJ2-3,TGTGCCAGTAGTGAGGACGGGGGTCCAGATACGCAGTATTTT,CASSEDGGPDTQYF